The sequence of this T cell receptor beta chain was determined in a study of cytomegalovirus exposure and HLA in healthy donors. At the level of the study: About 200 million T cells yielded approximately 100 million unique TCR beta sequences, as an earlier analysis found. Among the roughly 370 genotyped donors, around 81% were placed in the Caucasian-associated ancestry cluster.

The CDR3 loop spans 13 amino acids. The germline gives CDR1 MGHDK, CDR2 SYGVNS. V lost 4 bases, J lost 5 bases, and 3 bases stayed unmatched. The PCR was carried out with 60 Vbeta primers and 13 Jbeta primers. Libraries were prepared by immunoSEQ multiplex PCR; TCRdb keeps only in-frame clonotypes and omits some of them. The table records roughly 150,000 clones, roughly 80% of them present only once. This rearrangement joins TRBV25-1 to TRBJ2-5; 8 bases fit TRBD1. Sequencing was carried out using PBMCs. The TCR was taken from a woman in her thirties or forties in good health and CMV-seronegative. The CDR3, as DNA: TGTGCCAGCAGTGGAGACAGGGGCGAGACCCAGTACTTC. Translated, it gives CASSGDRGETQYF.